Listed below are T cell receptor beta chains from one sample, sequenced in a study of shared clonotypes between healthy human individuals. The data were produced by immunoSEQ multiplex PCR, yet TCRdb's version contains in-frame clones alone and is incomplete. The sample includes about 490,000 clones, about 79% of them seen just once. Sequenced material: PBMCs. All receptors derive from a middle-aged woman in good health. Some clones in this sample may be carry-over from other donors' samples. Each CDR3 is given with its conserved first and last residue. A D gene is named only where the DNA matches it firmly. Part of the rows lack a size; the others show once, few, many or a class for expanded clones.

TRBJ1-2	TRBV28	NA	NA	CASSPQGVFYGYTF	TGTGCCAGCAGTCCGCAGGGAGTGTTCTATGGCTACACCTTC
TRBJ2-7	TRBV7-8	TRBD1	NA	CASSSSGQGYEQYF	TGTGCCAGCAGCTCATCGGGACAGGGTTACGAGCAGTACTTC
TRBJ2-7	TRBV9	NA	NA	CASSPPGRGFEQYF	TGTGCCAGCAGCCCACCGGGCCGAGGGTTCGAGCAGTACTTC
TRBJ2-1	TRBV5-1	NA	NA	CASSIALDRNEQFF	TGCGCCAGCAGCATAGCTCTAGATAGGAATGAGCAGTTCTTC
TRBJ2-7	TRBV2	TRBD1	many	CASSEGGTASYEQYF	TGTGCCAGCAGTGAAGGTGGGACAGCCTCCTACGAGCAGTACTTC
TRBJ2-1	TRBV27	NA	many	CASSWLQFF	TGTGCCAGCTCTTGGTTACAGTTCTTC
TRBJ1-1	TRBV7-3	TRBD1	NA	CASSKPGQGAVTEAFF	TGTGCCAGCAGCAAACCGGGACAGGGGGCGGTCACTGAAGCTTTCTTT
TRBJ1-1	TRBV28	NA	NA	CASSLVQVGEAFF	TGTGCCAGCAGTTTAGTCCAAGTTGGAGAAGCTTTCTTT
TRBJ2-1	TRBV7-3	TRBD2	NA	CASSWGGRSYNEQFF	TGTGCCAGCAGCTGGGGCGGGAGGTCTTACAATGAGCAGTTCTTC
TRBJ2-1	TRBV7-9	TRBD2	NA	CASSNSGRTLNEQFF	TGTGCCAGCAGCAACAGCGGGAGAACCCTCAATGAGCAGTTCTTC
TRBJ2-7	TRBV7-9	TRBD1	few	CASSPGTGREQYF	TGTGCCAGCAGCCCCGGGACAGGGAGAGAGCAGTACTTC
TRBJ1-1	TRBV25-1	TRBD1	many	CASSDAFPGQGSGTEAFF	TGTGCCAGCAGTGATGCGTTTCCGGGACAGGGGTCGGGCACTGAAGCTTTCTTT
TRBJ2-7	TRBV4-1	NA	NA	CASSQVWVGAHEQYF	TGCGCCAGCAGCCAAGTTTGGGTCGGGGCCCACGAGCAGTACTTC
TRBJ1-2	TRBV28	TRBD1	NA	CASKSGTDYGYTF	TGTGCCAGCAAGTCCGGGACAGACTATGGCTACACCTTC
TRBJ1-2	TRBV2	NA	NA	CASSERQNYGYTF	TGTGCCAGCAGTGAAAGGCAGAACTATGGCTACACCTTC
TRBJ1-4	TRBV20-1	NA	NA	CIGRANEKLFF	TGCATCGGTCGGGCAAATGAAAAACTGTTTTTT
TRBJ2-7	TRBV19	TRBD1	NA	CASSTTGGGEQYF	TGTGCCAGTAGTACCACAGGGGGCGGCGAGCAGTACTTC
TRBJ1-4	TRBV28	NA	NA	CASTNGGVDEKLFF	TGTGCCAGCACCAACGGCGGGGTTGATGAAAAACTGTTTTTT
TRBJ1-1	TRBV2	NA	few	CASTKQDTEAFF	TGTGCCAGCACCAAACAGGACACTGAAGCTTTCTTT
TRBJ2-2	TRBV5-1	TRBD2	NA	CASSGGLAGAAGELFF	TGCGCCAGCAGCGGGGGACTAGCGGGAGCGGCGGGGGAGCTGTTTTTT
TRBJ2-1	TRBV18	TRBD2	NA	CASSPILAGADEQFF	TGTGCCAGCTCACCGATTCTAGCGGGAGCAGACGAGCAGTTCTTC
TRBJ2-3	TRBV2	NA	NA	CASNPHPGDTQYF	TGTGCCAGCAATCCACATCCAGGAGATACGCAGTATTTT
TRBJ1-5	TRBV6-1	TRBD1	NA	CASSPGQENQPQHF	TGTGCCAGCAGCCCGGGACAGGAAAATCAGCCCCAGCATTTT
TRBJ1-4	TRBV6-5	TRBD1	NA	CASGTGVREKLFF	TGTGCCAGCGGAACAGGGGTAAGGGAAAAACTGTTTTTT
TRBJ2-1	TRBV30	NA	NA	CAWKSEGTTRGNEQFF	TGTGCCTGGAAGAGTGAGGGCACAACAAGGGGGAATGAGCAGTTCTTC
TRBJ2-7	TRBV18	TRBD2	NA	CASSPPLANPWQIDEQYF	TGTGCCAGCTCACCTCCACTAGCGAACCCCTGGCAAATCGACGAGCAGTACTTC
TRBJ1-1	TRBV6-5	NA	NA	CASSAEPGGNTEAFF	TGTGCCAGCAGTGCCGAGCCGGGGGGGAACACTGAAGCTTTCTTT
TRBJ2-5	TRBV28	TRBD2	NA	CASKASGRGGETQYF	TGTGCCAGCAAGGCTAGCGGGAGGGGAGGAGAGACCCAGTACTTC
TRBJ2-7	TRBV29-1	TRBD1	NA	CSVESGQGAGEQYF	TGCAGCGTTGAATCGGGCCAGGGGGCGGGCGAGCAGTACTTC
TRBJ1-1	TRBV5-8	NA	NA	CASRMKGSTEAFF	TGTGCCAGCAGAATGAAGGGTAGTACTGAAGCTTTCTTT
TRBJ1-5	TRBV16	NA	few	CASSHGGDQPQHF	TGTGCCAGCAGCCATGGGGGGGACCAGCCCCAGCATTTT
TRBJ2-7	TRBV7-2	TRBD2	NA	CASSLERERYSEQYF	TGTGCCAGCAGCTTAGAGCGGGAGAGGTATTCCGAGCAGTACTTC
TRBJ1-2	TRBV4-1	NA	NA	CASSQSGQGGGYTF	TGCGCCAGCAGCCAATCGGGGCAGGGAGGGGGCTACACCTTC
TRBJ1-5	TRBV28	NA	NA	CASRGNQPQHF	TGTGCCAGCAGGGGGAATCAGCCCCAGCATTTT
TRBJ2-1	TRBV5-8	TRBD2	NA	CASSVGLGNEQFF	TGTGCCAGCAGCGTCGGACTAGGCAATGAGCAGTTCTTC
TRBJ1-4	TRBV28	NA	NA	CASSFGVEKLFF	TGTGCCAGCAGTTTTGGAGTTGAAAAACTGTTTTTT
TRBJ1-4	TRBV14	NA	NA	CASSRRWNEKLFF	TGTGCCAGCAGCCGAAGATGGAATGAAAAACTGTTTTTT
TRBJ2-1	TRBV9	NA	NA	CASSRGSSGVSYNEQFF	TGTGCCAGCTCCAGGGGCAGCAGCGGGGTAAGCTACAATGAGCAGTTCTTC
TRBJ2-1	TRBV29-1	TRBD2	NA	CSASGLAGPNEQFF	TGCAGCGCCTCCGGACTAGCGGGACCTAATGAGCAGTTCTTC
TRBJ2-5	TRBV9	TRBD2	NA	CASSVGVAGDVETQYF	TGTGCCAGCAGCGTAGGGGTAGCGGGAGATGTAGAGACCCAGTACTTC
TRBJ2-3	TRBV28	TRBD2	NA	CASSSGGSRTDTQYF	TGTGCCAGCAGTTCCGGCGGGAGTAGGACAGATACGCAGTATTTT
TRBJ2-2	TRBV19	NA	NA	CASSSKQAYTGELFF	TGTGCCAGTAGTTCAAAACAGGCTTACACCGGGGAGCTGTTTTTT
TRBJ2-1	TRBV15	NA	NA	CATSRRGREDNEQFF	TGTGCCACCAGCAGGAGGGGAAGGGAGGACAATGAGCAGTTCTTC
TRBJ2-2	TRBV7-9	NA	NA	CASSVGPGDTGELFF	TGTGCCAGCAGCGTGGGGCCAGGAGACACCGGGGAGCTGTTTTTT
TRBJ2-7	TRBV2	NA	NA	CASSEARVGPQQYF	TGTGCCAGCAGTGAAGCGCGGGTAGGCCCCCAGCAGTACTTC
TRBJ1-2	TRBV15	NA	NA	CATSKGGGGREQGYTF	TGTGCCACCAGCAAAGGTGGTGGGGGGCGCGAACAGGGCTACACCTTC
TRBJ2-7	TRBV7-9	NA	once	CASSPGDSPSPLRGFQYF	TGTGCCAGCAGCCCCGGGGACTCCCCGAGCCCCCTACGAGGTTTCCAGTACTTC
TRBJ1-1	TRBV5-4	TRBD1	NA	CASSLETGGTEAFF	TGTGCCAGCAGCTTGGAGACAGGGGGCACTGAAGCTTTCTTT
TRBJ2-3	TRBV6-5	NA	once	CASSPGLLDTQYF	TGTGCCAGCAGTCCAGGGTTATTGGATACGCAGTATTTT
TRBJ2-2	TRBV7-7	NA	NA	CASSLRRGTGELFF	TGTGCCAGCAGCTTACGGCGCGGGACCGGGGAGCTGTTTTTT
TRBJ1-1	TRBV7-3	NA	few	CASSLMGGAIGYTEAFF	TGTGCCAGCAGCTTAATGGGGGGCGCGATCGGATACACTGAAGCTTTCTTT
TRBJ2-3	TRBV28	TRBD2	NA	CASSLLGSGPSTDTQYF	TGTGCCAGCAGTTTACTGGGTAGCGGGCCTAGCACAGATACGCAGTATTTT